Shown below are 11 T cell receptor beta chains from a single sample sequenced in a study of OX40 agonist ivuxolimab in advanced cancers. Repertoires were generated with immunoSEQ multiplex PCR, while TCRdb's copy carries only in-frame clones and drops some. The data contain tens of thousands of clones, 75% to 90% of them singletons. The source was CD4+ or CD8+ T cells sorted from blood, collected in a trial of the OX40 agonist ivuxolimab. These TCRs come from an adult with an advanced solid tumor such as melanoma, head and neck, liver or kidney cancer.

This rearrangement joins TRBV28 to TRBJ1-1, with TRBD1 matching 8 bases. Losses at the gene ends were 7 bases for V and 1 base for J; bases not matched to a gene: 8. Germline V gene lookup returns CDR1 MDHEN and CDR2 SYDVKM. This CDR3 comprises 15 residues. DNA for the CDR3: TGTGCCAGCACCGCCCTAGGGACAGGGAACACTGAAGCTTTCTTT. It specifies CASTALGTGNTEAFF.

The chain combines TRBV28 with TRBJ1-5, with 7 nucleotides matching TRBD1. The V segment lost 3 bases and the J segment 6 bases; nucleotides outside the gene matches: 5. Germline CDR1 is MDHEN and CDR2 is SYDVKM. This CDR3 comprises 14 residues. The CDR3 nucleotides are TGTGCCAGCAGTTTTAACAGGGGCGGTCAGCCCCAGCATTTT. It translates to CASSFNRGGQPQHF.

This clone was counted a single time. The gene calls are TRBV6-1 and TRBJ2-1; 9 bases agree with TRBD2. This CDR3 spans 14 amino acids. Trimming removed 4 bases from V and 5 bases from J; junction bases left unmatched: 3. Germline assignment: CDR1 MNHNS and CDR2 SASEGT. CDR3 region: CASSGRLADNEQFF. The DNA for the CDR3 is TGTGCCAGCAGTGGGAGACTAGCGGACAATGAGCAGTTCTTC.

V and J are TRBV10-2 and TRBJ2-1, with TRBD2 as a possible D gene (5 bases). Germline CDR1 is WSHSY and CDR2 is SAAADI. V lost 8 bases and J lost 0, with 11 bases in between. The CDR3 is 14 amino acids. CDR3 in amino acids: CASLTTYSYNEQFF. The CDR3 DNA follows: TGCGCCAGCCTGACTACATACTCCTACAATGAGCAGTTCTTC.

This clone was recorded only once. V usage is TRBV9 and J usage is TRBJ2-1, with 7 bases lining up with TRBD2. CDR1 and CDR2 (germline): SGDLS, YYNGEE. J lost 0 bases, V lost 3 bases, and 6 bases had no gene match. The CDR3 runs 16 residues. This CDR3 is CASSASGGSSYNEQFF. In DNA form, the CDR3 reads TGTGCCAGCAGCGCCTCTGGCGGGAGCTCCTACAATGAGCAGTTCTTC. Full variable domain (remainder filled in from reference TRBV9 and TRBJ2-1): DSGVTQTPKHLITATGQRVTLRCSPRSGDLSVYWYQQSLDQGLQFLIQYYNGEERAKGNILERFSAQQFPDLHSELNLSSLELGDSALYFCASSASGGSSYNEQFFGPGTRLTVL.

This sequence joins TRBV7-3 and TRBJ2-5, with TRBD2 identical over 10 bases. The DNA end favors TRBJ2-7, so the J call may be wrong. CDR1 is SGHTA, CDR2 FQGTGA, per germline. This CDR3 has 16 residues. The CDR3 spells CASSLSPAGGPYEQYF. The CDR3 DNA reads TGTGCCAGCAGCCTAAGCCCAGCGGGAGGGCCGTACGAGCAGTACTTC.

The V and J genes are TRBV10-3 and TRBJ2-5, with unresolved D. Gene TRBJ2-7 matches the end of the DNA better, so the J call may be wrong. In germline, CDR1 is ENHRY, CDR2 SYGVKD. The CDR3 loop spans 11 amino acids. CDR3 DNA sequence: TGTGCCATCAGTGAGACGAACGAGCAGTACTTC. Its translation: CAISETNEQYF.

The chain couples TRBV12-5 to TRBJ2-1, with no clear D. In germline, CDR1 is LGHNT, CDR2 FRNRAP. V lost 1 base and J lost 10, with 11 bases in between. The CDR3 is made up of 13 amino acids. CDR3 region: CASGLAKTGEQFF. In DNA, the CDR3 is TGTGCTAGTGGTTTGGCCAAGACCGGAGAGCAGTTCTTC. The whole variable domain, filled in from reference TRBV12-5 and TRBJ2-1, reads DARVTQTPRHKVTEMGQEVTMRCQPILGHNTVFWYRQTMMQGLELLAYFRNRAPLDDSGMPKDRFSAEMPDATLATLKIQPSEPRDSAVYFCASGLAKTGEQFFGPGTRLTVL.

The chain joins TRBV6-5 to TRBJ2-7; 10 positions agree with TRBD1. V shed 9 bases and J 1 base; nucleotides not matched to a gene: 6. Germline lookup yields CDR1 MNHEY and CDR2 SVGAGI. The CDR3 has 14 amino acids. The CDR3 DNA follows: TGTGCCAGTGCTCCGGGACAGGGGTCCTACGAGCAGTACTTC. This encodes CASAPGQGSYEQYF.

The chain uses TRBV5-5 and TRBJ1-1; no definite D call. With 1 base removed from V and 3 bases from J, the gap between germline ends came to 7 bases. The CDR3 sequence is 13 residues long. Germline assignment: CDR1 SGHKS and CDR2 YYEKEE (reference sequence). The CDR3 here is CASSLRRYTEAFF. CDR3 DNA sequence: TGTGCCAGCAGCTTGCGACGGTACACTGAAGCTTTCTTT.

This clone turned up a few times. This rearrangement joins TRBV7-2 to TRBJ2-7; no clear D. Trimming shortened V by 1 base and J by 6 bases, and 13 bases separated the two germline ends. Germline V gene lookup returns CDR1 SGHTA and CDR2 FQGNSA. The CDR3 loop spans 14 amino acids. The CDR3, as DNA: TGTGCCAGCAGCTTAGACCCAGACTCCCGCGAGCAGTACTTC. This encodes CASSLDPDSREQYF. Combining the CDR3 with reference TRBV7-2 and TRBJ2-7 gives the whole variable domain GAGVSQSPSNKVTEKGKDVELRCDPISGHTALYWYRQSLGQGLEFLIYFQGNSAPDKSGLPSDRFSAERTGGSVSTLTIQRTQQEDSAVYLCASSLDPDSREQYFGPGTRLTVT.